This paragraph covers one TCR beta chain sequence. Its antigen remains unknown. The data derive from a study of T cell responses to AZD1222 COVID-19 vaccine. The CDR3 contains 11 residues. Per the germline V gene, CDR1 is DFQATT and CDR2 is SNEGSKA (reference sequence). The ends were cut back, 3 bases at V and 12 bases at J, with 13 bases in the middle. TCRdb's copy holds only in-frame clones and misses some; the assay was immunoSEQ multiplex PCR. The sample includes some 140,000 clones, roughly 87% of them seen just once. Study-wide results and caveats: Close to half of spike-specific TCRs reportedly recognize unmutated variant regions. With two AZD1222 doses given, Spike-specific TCR breadth and depth both rose. Sampling captured repertoires only after the peak T cell response.

This material consisted of peripheral blood, taken 28 days after the second AZD1222 dose. This sequence originates from an adult who received the AZD1222 COVID-19 vaccine. The gene calls are TRBV20-1 and TRBJ2-3, with D possibly matching TRBD1 (5 bases). CDR3 in amino acids: CSARGWQGQYF. The CDR3 DNA follows: TGCAGTGCTAGGGGGTGGCAGGGCCAGTATTTT.